This record looks at one T cell receptor beta chain sequence and its context. Sample-barcoded 5' priming and a J-beta primer mix drove a second PCR of about 6 to 12 cycles. There were at least 2.5 million CDR3-containing paired-end reads obtained from each sample. TCRdb called the 5' RACE reads again in MiXCR, with one record for every CDR3 protein. The data show about 1.8 million distinct CDR3 sequences, with 40% to 55% seen just once and 2% to 2.5% held by the top ten. With 0 bases removed from V and 1 base from J, the gap between germline ends came to 10 bases. CDR3 length equals 15 residues. Germline CDR1 and CDR2: SGHTA and FQGNSA. This sample stems from a study of blood T cells in healthy people across ages.

Sequencing was carried out using blood. This sequence joins TRBV7-2 and TRBJ2-7, with no clear D. This sequence was found in a woman aged 40 to 49 in good health. The CDR3 region has the DNA TGTGCCAGCAGCTTAGCGCAAATCGGTTCCTACGAGCAGTACTTC. Protein product: CASSLAQIGSYEQYF.